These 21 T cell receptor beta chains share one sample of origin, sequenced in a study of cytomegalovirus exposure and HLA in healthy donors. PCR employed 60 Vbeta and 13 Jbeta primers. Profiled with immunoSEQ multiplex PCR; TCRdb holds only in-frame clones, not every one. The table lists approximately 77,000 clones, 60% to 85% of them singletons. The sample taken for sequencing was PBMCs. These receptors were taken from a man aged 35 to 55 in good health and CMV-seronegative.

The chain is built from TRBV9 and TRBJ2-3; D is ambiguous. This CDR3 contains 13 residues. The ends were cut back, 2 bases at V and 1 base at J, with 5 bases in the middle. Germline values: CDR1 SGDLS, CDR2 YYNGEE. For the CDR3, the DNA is TGTGCCAGCAGCGTGGCCCGCACAGATACGCAGTATTTT. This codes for CASSVARTDTQYF.

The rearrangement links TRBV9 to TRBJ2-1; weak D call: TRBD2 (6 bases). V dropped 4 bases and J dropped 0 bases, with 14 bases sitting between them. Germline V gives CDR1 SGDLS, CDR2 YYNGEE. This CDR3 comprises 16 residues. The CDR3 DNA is TGTGCCAGCAGCAAAGGACGGGGGTCCTCCTACAATGAGCAGTTCTTC. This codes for CASSKGRGSSYNEQFF.

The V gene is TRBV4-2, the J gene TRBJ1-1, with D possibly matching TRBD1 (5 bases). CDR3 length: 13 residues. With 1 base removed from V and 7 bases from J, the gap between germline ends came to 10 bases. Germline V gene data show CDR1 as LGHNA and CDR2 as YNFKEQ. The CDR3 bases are TGTGCCAGCAGCCAAGTCCGGGGGGTTGAAGCTTTCTTT. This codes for CASSQVRGVEAFF.

In DNA, the CDR3 is TGCAGCGTGGGAGAGCGGGAGATCGGGGAGCTGTTTTTT. Its protein product is CSVGEREIGELFF. The gene calls are TRBV29-1 and TRBJ2-2, with TRBD2 matching 8 bases. This CDR3 spans 13 amino acids. The germline V gene has CDR1 SQVTM and CDR2 ANQGSEA. The J segment lost 7 bases and the V segment lost 6 bases, leaving 7 bases of the junction unmatched.

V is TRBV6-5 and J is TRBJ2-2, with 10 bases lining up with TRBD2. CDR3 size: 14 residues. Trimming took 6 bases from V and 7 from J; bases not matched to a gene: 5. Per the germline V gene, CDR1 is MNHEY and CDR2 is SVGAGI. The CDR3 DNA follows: TGTGCCAGCAGCCCCGGGACTAGCGACGGGGAGCTGTTTTTT. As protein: CASSPGTSDGELFF.

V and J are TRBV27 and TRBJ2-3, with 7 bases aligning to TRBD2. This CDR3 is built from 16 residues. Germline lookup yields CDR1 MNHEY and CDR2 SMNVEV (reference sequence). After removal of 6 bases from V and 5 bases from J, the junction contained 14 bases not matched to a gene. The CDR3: CASSPRLAVIRDTQYF. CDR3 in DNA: TGTGCCAGCAGCCCCAGACTAGCAGTCATCCGAGATACGCAGTATTTT.

The CDR3 reads CASRFRGGTDTQYF. In DNA, the CDR3 is TGTGCCAGCAGATTCAGGGGAGGCACAGATACGCAGTATTTT. V usage is TRBV5-8 and J usage is TRBJ2-3; perhaps TRBD1 as D (6 bases). V lost 5 bases and J lost 1, with 11 bases in between. Germline CDR1 is SGHTS and CDR2 is YDEGEE. This CDR3 is 14 amino acids long.

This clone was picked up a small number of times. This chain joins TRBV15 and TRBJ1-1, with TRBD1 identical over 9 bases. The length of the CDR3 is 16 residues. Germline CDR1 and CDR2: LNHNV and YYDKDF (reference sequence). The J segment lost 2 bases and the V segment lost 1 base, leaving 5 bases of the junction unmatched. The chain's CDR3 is CATSRGGTGRNTEAFF. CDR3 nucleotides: TGTGCCACCAGCAGAGGGGGGACAGGGCGAAACACTGAAGCTTTCTTT.

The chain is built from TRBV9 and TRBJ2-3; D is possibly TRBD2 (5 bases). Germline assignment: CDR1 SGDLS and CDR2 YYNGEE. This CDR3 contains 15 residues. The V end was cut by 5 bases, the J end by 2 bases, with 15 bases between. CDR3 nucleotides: TGTGCCAGCAGTGCCACGGGCGGGCTCACAGATACGCAGTATTTT. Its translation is CASSATGGLTDTQYF.

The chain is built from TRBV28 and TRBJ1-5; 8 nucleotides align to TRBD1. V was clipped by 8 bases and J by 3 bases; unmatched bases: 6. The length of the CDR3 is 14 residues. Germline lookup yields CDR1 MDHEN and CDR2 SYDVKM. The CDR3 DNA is TGTGCCAGCGCGTCGACAGGGGACAATCAGCCCCAGCATTTT. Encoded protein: CASASTGDNQPQHF.

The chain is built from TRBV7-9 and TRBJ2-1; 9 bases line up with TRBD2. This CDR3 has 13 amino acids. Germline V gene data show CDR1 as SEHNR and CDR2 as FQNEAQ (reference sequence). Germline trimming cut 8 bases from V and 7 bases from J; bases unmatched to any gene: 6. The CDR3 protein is CASVAGGYNEQFF. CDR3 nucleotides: TGTGCCAGCGTGGCGGGAGGGTATAATGAGCAGTTCTTC.

The CDR3 region has the DNA TGTGCCAGCAGCCCGACAGGGGGGACTGAAGCTTTCTTT. Its translation is CASSPTGGTEAFF. The V and J genes are TRBV7-3 and TRBJ1-1; 9 bases line up with TRBD1. In germline, CDR1 is SGHTA, CDR2 FQGTGA. The CDR3 covers 13 residues. V was pared by 5 bases and J by 5 bases, with 3 bases of the junction left unmatched.

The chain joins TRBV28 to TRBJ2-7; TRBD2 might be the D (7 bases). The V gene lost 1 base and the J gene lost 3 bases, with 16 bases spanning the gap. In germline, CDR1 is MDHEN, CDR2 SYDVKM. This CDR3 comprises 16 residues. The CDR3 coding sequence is TGTGCCAGCAGTTTATATGGGGGGGGGCTCAACTACGAGCAGTACTTC. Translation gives CASSLYGGGLNYEQYF.

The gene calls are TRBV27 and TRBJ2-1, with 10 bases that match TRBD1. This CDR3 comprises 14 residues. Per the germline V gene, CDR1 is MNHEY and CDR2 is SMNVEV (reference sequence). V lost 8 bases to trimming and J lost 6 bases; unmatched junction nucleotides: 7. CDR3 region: CASVRDRGSNEQFF. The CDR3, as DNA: TGTGCCAGCGTCCGGGACAGGGGAAGCAATGAGCAGTTCTTC.

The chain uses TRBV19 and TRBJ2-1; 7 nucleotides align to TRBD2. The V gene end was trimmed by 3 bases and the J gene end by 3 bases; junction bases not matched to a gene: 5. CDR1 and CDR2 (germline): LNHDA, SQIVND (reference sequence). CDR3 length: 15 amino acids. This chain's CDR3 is CASSMSGGLYNEQFF. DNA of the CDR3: TGTGCCAGTAGTATGTCGGGGGGACTCTACAATGAGCAGTTCTTC.

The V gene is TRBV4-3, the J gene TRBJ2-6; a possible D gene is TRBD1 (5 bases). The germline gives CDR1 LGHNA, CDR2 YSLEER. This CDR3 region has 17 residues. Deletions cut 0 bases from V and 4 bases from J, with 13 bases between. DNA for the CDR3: TGCGCCAGCAGCCAAGAGCCAGGGTCCAGCGGGGCCAACGTCCTGACTTTC. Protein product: CASSQEPGSSGANVLTF.

Here the CDR3 DNA reads TGTGCCAGCAGCTCTTCGGGGGGGCGAGAGACCCAGTACTTC. Translation: CASSSSGGRETQYF. The chain has TRBV28 and TRBJ2-5; TRBD2 aligns across 8 bases. Trimming at V came to 6 bases and at J to 4 bases, leaving 7 bases not matched to a gene. The V gene's germline CDR1 is MDHEN and CDR2 SYDVKM. This CDR3 region has 14 residues.

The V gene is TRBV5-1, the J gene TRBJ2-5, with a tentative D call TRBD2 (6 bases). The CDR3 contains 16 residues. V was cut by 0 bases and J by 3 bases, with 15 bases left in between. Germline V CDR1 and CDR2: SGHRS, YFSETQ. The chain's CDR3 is CASSLGLLAVKETQYF. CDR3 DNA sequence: TGCGCCAGCAGCTTGGGGTTGTTAGCGGTGAAAGAGACCCAGTACTTC.

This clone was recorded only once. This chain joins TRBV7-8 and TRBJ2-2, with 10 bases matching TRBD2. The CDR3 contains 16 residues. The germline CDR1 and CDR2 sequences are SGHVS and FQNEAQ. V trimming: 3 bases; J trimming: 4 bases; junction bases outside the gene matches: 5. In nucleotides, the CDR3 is TGTGCCAGCAGCTTTGCAGCGGGAGGGGGCACCGGGGAGCTGTTTTTT. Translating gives CASSFAAGGGTGELFF.

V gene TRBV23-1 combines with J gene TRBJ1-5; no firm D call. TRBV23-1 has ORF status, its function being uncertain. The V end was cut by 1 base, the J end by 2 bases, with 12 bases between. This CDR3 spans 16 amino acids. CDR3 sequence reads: CASSQLIGRRNQPQHF. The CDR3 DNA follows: TGCGCCAGCAGTCAATTAATCGGGAGACGCAATCAGCCCCAGCATTTT.

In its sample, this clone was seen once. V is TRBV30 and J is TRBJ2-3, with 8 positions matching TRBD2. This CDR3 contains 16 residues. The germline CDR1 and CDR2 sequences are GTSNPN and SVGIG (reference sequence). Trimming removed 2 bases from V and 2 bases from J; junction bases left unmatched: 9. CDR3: CAWSPKLAAFTDTQYF. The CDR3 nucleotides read TGTGCCTGGAGTCCAAAACTAGCGGCGTTCACAGATACGCAGTATTTT.